A single sample gave rise to the 12 T cell receptor beta chains below, sequenced in a study of memory CD4+ T cells and cytomegalovirus serostatus. The sort gate was single viable CD3+CD4+CD8-CD45RO+ cells for memory CD4+ T cells. Produced via immunoSEQ multiplex PCR; TCRdb's table is partial and in-frame only. The data hold some 54,000 clones, with about 80% observed a single time. Sample: memory CD4+ T cells from blood. These receptors came from an adult in good health and CMV-seropositive.

The rearrangement joins TRBV6-5 to TRBJ1-2, with D unclear. The germline V gene has CDR1 MNHEY and CDR2 SVGAGI. CDR3 size: 11 residues. V lost 8 bases to trimming and J lost 2 bases, with 6 bases between them. The CDR3, as DNA: TGTGCCAGCGGAGCCAACTATGGCTACACCTTC. As protein: CASGANYGYTF.

The chain couples TRBV19 to TRBJ2-3, with 7 nucleotides matching TRBD1. The CDR3 sequence is 15 residues long. Germline values: CDR1 LNHDA, CDR2 SQIVND (reference sequence). The V segment lost 5 bases and the J segment 1 base; nucleotides outside the gene matches: 6. CDR3 protein: CASSSRDSRTDTQYF. The CDR3, as DNA: TGTGCCAGTAGTTCCCGGGACAGCCGCACAGATACGCAGTATTTT.

CDR3 in amino acids: CAWSVGQISNQPQHF. For the CDR3, the DNA is TGTGCCTGGAGTGTGGGGCAGATTAGCAATCAGCCCCAGCATTTT. V is TRBV30 and J is TRBJ1-5; D is possibly TRBD1 (5 bases). Trimming took off 0 bases at V and 0 bases at J, with 9 bases between the two ends. Germline assignment: CDR1 GTSNPN and CDR2 SVGIG (reference sequence). The CDR3 extends over 15 amino acids.

This clone was observed a single time. CDR3 sequence: CASSLVSSYGYTF. In nucleotides, the CDR3 is TGTGCCAGCAGCTTAGTCTCTTCCTATGGCTACACCTTC. The gene calls are TRBV11-1 and TRBJ1-2; D not certain. The CDR3 totals 13 residues. CDR1 SGHAT and CDR2 FQDESV come from the germline V gene (reference sequence). The V end lost 1 base, the J end lost 4 bases, and 7 bases lay between the germline ends.

The J gene is TRBJ1-1, the V gene TRBV11-3, with TRBD1 matching over 10 bases. With V trimmed by 3 bases and J by 10 bases, 5 bases remained unmatched. The CDR3 has 13 residues. Germline CDR1 is SGHNT and CDR2 is YENEEA. The CDR3 loop is CASSFGDRGAAFF. CDR3 nucleotide sequence: TGTGCCAGCAGCTTTGGGGACAGGGGAGCAGCTTTCTTT.

The chain joins TRBV7-2 to TRBJ2-1; D not resolved. Trimming took off 4 bases at V and 2 bases at J, with 15 bases between the two ends. The CDR3 extends over 16 amino acids. In germline, CDR1 is SGHTA, CDR2 FQGNSA. The CDR3 spells CASSSRAQETYNEQFF. DNA for the CDR3: TGTGCCAGCAGCTCCCGGGCCCAGGAGACCTACAATGAGCAGTTCTTC.

The chain links TRBV5-6 to TRBJ1-1, with D perhaps TRBD1 (6 bases). CDR1 is SGHDT and CDR2 is YYEEEE in the germline V gene. CDR3 length equals 13 residues. V lost 0 bases to trimming and J lost 5 bases, with 8 bases between them. CDR3 nucleotides: TGTGCCAGCAGCTTGGCTCAGGGGACTGAAGCTTTCTTT. Its protein is CASSLAQGTEAFF.

The chain carries TRBV6-5 and TRBJ1-3; 8 bases line up with TRBD1. Germline CDR1 reads MNHEY; CDR2 reads SVGAGI. The junction had 3 bases not matched to a gene; V was cut back by 7 bases and J by 4 bases. This CDR3 contains 13 residues. CDR3 region: CASTGDRGNTIYF. The DNA for the CDR3 is TGTGCCAGCACCGGGGACAGGGGAAACACCATATATTTT.

The rearrangement uses TRBV5-1 and TRBJ1-2, with 8 bases matching TRBD1. The CDR3 totals 14 residues. V lost 1 base to trimming and J lost 6 bases; unmatched junction nucleotides: 5. Germline assignment: CDR1 SGHRS and CDR2 YFSETQ. DNA for the CDR3: TGCGCCAGCAGCTTGCGCAGGGGGCCCGATGGCTACACCTTC. It translates to CASSLRRGPDGYTF.

The chain couples TRBV9 to TRBJ2-7; 7 nucleotides agree with TRBD1. The V gene end was trimmed by 3 bases and the J gene end by 2 bases; junction bases not matched to a gene: 5. CDR1 is SGDLS and CDR2 is YYNGEE in the germline V gene. This CDR3 is 14 amino acids long. The CDR3 sequence: CASSATGAAYEQYF. For the CDR3, the DNA is TGTGCCAGCAGCGCCACAGGGGCCGCCTACGAGCAGTACTTC.

The chain recombines TRBV6-6 with TRBJ1-5; D is possibly TRBD1 (5 bases). V lost 8 bases to trimming and J lost 7 bases, with 6 bases between them. The CDR3 is 10 amino acids. Germline lookup yields CDR1 MNHNY and CDR2 SVGAGI (reference sequence). CDR3 in DNA: TGTGCCAGCGGGGGACAGCCCCAGCATTTT. Encoded protein: CASGGQPQHF.

The chain has TRBV11-2 and TRBJ1-5, with D unclear. The V gene lost 5 bases and the J gene lost 9 bases, with 14 bases spanning the gap. The V gene's germline CDR1 is SGHAT and CDR2 FQNNGV. The CDR3 totals 13 residues. The CDR3: CASSRTDLGPQHF. The CDR3 DNA follows: TGTGCCAGCAGCCGGACGGACCTGGGGCCCCAGCATTTT.